This paragraph reports one TCR beta chain. Its antigen specificity is not known. No much larger clone is present one base from it, and per-base qualities are unavailable. Receptors were amplified or captured by PCR. TCRdb lists the instrument as Illumina HiSeq 2500. Molecular barcoding was employed in the preparation of TCR libraries, with unique molecular identifiers being used to normalize TCRbeta repertoire quantification. Starting from the raw public reads, TCRdb applied fastp trimming at Q25, assembled clones with MiXCR and retained in-frame beta chains. CDR3 protein duplicates are merged, each entry listing the most common genes and DNA. The sample table records 580,000 or so distinct CDR3 sequences; roughly 24% of these occur just once. The leading ten clones occupy 13% to 15% of the sample. These data are taken from a study of T-cell reconstitution after alpha-beta-depleted transplantation in children (dated by TCRdb to the mid-2010s). Describing the broader study: T-cell immune reconstitution after TCRalphabeta/CD19-depleted allogeneic hematopoietic cell transplantation in children was quantitatively tracked in the study by means of TCR repertoire profiling. Here is what the overall study found, with its caveats: In some patients, the high TCRbeta diversity seen at day 60 was put down to recipient T cells and intrathymic progenitors that had survived conditioning. About two months after transplant, the apparently early recovery of alphabetaT-cell counts reportedly depended on just several hundred clones that had expanded rapidly and came from non-depleted graft cells. Over subsequent months, a decline in hyperexpanded clone frequencies was noted, and after one year, T-cell counts and TCRbeta diversity were mostly ascribed to newly produced T cells.

Taken with the paper, the label for treatment or condition translates to: allogeneic hematopoietic cell transplantation with graft depleted of TCRalphabeta T cells and CD19 B cells. The children who served as transplant recipients had been given grafts of TCRalphabeta/CD19-depleted allogeneic hematopoietic cells. CDR1 MNHEY and CDR2 SVGAGI are derived from the germline V gene. The CDR3 measures 13 amino acids from cysteine to phenylalanine. Kept here is only the CDR3 DNA, which spans 39 bases and is read in frame from base 1. V gives up 2 bases and J gives up 2 bases, and the segment between their germline ends measures 6 bases.

This chain is built from TRBV6-5 and TRBJ1-2; the D region possibly corresponds to TRBD1 (6 bases align). The receptor was isolated from a boy under two years old who had a stem cell transplant for acute myeloid leukemia, so the T cells may come from the graft donor. The specimen was PBMCs, mostly from graft donor cells, collected 360 days after TCRalphabeta/CD19-depleted stem cell transplant. The DNA sequence is TGTGCCAGCAGTTACCAGGGGAACTATGGCTACACCTTC. It specifies CASSYQGNYGYTF.